This T cell receptor beta chain comes out of a study of Ad26.COV2.S vaccination and SARS-CoV-2 variants. About the research overall: Donor was in the COV1001 Ad26.COV2.S trial arm.

V was clipped by 1 base and J by 6 bases, with 9 bases between them. Germline V CDR1 and CDR2: SGHDT, YYEEEE. This CDR3 has 13 residues. Clones were read by immunoSEQ multiplex PCR, and TCRdb kept only the in-frame ones, dropping some. This sample has around 450,000 clones, with around 90% found just once. Treatment specified: roughly 19 received Ad26.COV2.S at low or high dose, single or two shots; about 5 received placebo; per-sample allocation not given. Collection of samples fell on day 63 after the first vaccine or placebo injection. The chain joins TRBV5-6 to TRBJ2-3; D is undetermined. The sample was peripheral blood, taken in a trial of Ad26.COV2.S vaccine versus placebo. This sequence was found in a person between 18 and 60 years old who received the Ad26.COV2.S COVID-19 vaccine or a placebo. The CDR3: CASSLKGIDTQYF. The CDR3 DNA is TGTGCCAGCAGCTTGAAGGGAATCGATACGCAGTATTTT.